This T cell receptor beta chain was observed in a study of blood T cell repertoires in COVID-19. Study-wide background: Specimens from acute and convalescent COVID-19 originated in the United States, Italy and Spain. In each case, the material was cDNA or gDNA derived from T cells, B-cell-depleted T cells, or PBMCs.

Details on this clone: One end of the junction fails to match germline, which may point to a read error.

The CDR3 spans 15 residues. Germline V gene lookup returns CDR1 MNHEY and CDR2 SMNVEV (reference sequence). Authors' analysis steps: From reference gene primer amplification, estimates of nucleated cell counts were derived. Generated by immunoSEQ multiplex PCR, the TCRdb table keeps only in-frame clones and is missing some. Clonal size and the V and J genes are those of that table, whereas D and trimming came from the DNA. The repertoire consists of fewer than 200,000 clones, with more than 75% occurring once and the leading ten covering 2.7%. The chain recombines TRBV27 with TRBJ2-2, with 8 bases fitting TRBD1. The sequenced sample was peripheral blood. The clonotype comes from a man aged 35 to 55 with active or convalescent COVID-19. The CDR3 loop is CASRQTGGNIGELFF. CDR3 nucleotide sequence: TGTGCCAGCAGACAAACAGGGGGTAACATCGGGGAGCTGTTTTTT.